The 21 T cell receptor beta chains in this list originate from one sample, sequenced in a study of T cell responses to AZD1222 COVID-19 vaccine. Generated by immunoSEQ multiplex PCR, the TCRdb table keeps only in-frame clones and is missing some. The sample has tens of thousands of clones; approximately 87% are singletons. Sequencing used peripheral blood, obtained 28 days after the second AZD1222 dose. The receptors shown here come from an adult who received the AZD1222 COVID-19 vaccine.

The genes are TRBV18 and TRBJ1-1; TRBD1 is a possible D gene (6 bases). The germline CDR1 and CDR2 sequences are KGHSH and LQKENI. The CDR3 is 17 amino acids. The germline V and J ends were trimmed by 4 bases and 0 bases, with 18 bases remaining between them. In DNA, the CDR3 is TGTGCCAGCTCACTAAACGGACAGCCCGACATGAACACTGAAGCTTTCTTT. Its protein product is CASSLNGQPDMNTEAFF.

The V call is TRBV7-8, the J call TRBJ2-2; D is perhaps TRBD1 (6 bases). V dropped 5 bases and J dropped 1 base, with 17 bases sitting between them. Germline-derived CDR1 and CDR2 are SGHVS and FQNEAQ. The CDR3 runs to 17 residues. This chain's CDR3 is CASSPPLRDKNTGELFF. The CDR3, as DNA: TGTGCCAGCAGCCCGCCCCTCCGGGACAAGAACACCGGGGAGCTGTTTTTT.

The chain is built from TRBV2 and TRBJ1-2, with 10 bases lining up with TRBD1. The V gene's germline CDR1 is SNHLY and CDR2 FYNNEI. V shed 4 bases and J 8 bases; nucleotides not matched to a gene: 4. The CDR3 length is 13 residues. CDR3 in amino acids: CASSGQGARGYTF. The CDR3 nucleotides are TGTGCCAGCAGTGGACAGGGGGCGAGGGGCTACACCTTC.

The V gene is TRBV7-9, the J gene TRBJ1-2; D not certain. The V gene lost 1 base and the J gene lost 0 bases, with 12 bases spanning the gap. This CDR3 contains 16 residues. CDR1 and CDR2 (germline): SEHNR, FQNEAQ (reference sequence). The CDR3 DNA is TGTGCCAGCAGCTTAGAGGCAGGACTTGCTAACTATGGCTACACCTTC. Translation: CASSLEAGLANYGYTF.

The rearrangement links TRBV11-2 to TRBJ2-2; no firm D call. This CDR3 contains 15 residues. V was trimmed by 0 bases and J by 6 bases, leaving 11 bases between them. Germline V lookup: CDR1 SGHAT, CDR2 FQNNGV. The CDR3 DNA reads as TGTGCCAGCAGCTTAGATGGGCTCTCCTCCGGGGAGCTGTTTTTT. Translation gives CASSLDGLSSGELFF.

The chain is built from TRBV19 and TRBJ2-7; 8 bases map to TRBD1. CDR1 is LNHDA, CDR2 SQIVND, per germline (reference sequence). The CDR3 consists of 14 residues. V was clipped by 5 bases and J by 2 bases; unmatched bases: 5. CDR3 sequence (DNA): TGTGCCAGTAGTTTCGGACAGGGTCCCTACGAGCAGTACTTC. This encodes CASSFGQGPYEQYF.

The chain joins TRBV5-4 to TRBJ1-2; tentative D call: TRBD1 (5 bases). Germline CDR1 and CDR2: SGHNT and YYREEE (reference sequence). The CDR3 length is 12 residues. V was shortened by 0 bases and J by 10 bases, with 10 bases between the two germline ends. In DNA, the CDR3 is TGTGCCAGCAGCTTGGGGGGACCAGCCTACACCTTC. Translating it yields CASSLGGPAYTF.

The sample holds a few counts of this clone. V and J are TRBV30 and TRBJ2-7; D not certain. The CDR3 is 14 amino acids. From germline, CDR1 is GTSNPN and CDR2 SVGIG (reference sequence). Trimming cost V 3 bases and J 2 bases, with 14 bases left between them. CDR3 coding DNA: TGTGCCTGGAGACCCACCGGCAACCCCTACGAGCAGTACTTC. Residues: CAWRPTGNPYEQYF. Full variable domain (missing parts from reference TRBV30 and TRBJ2-7): SQTIHQWPATLVQPVGSPLSLECTVEGTSNPNLYWYRQAAGRGLQLLFYSVGIGQISSEVPQNLSASRPQDRQFILSSKKLLLSDSGFYLCAWRPTGNPYEQYFGPGTRLTVT.

This rearrangement joins TRBV5-1 to TRBJ1-1; no reliable D call. The CDR3 spans 14 residues. V lost 3 bases, J lost 0 bases, and 9 bases lay in between. The germline gives CDR1 SGHRS, CDR2 YFSETQ. This CDR3 is CASSSAGMNTEAFF. The CDR3 DNA is TGCGCCAGCAGCTCTGCCGGAATGAACACTGAAGCTTTCTTT.

The CDR3 loop is CASIRGSDPFGQPQHF. DNA for the CDR3: TGTGCCAGCATCCGAGGCTCGGATCCTTTCGGTCAGCCCCAGCATTTT. The V call is TRBV21-1, the J call TRBJ1-5. TRBV21-1 is given as a pseudogene. The CDR3 is 16 amino acids.

The chain recombines TRBV29-1 with TRBJ1-2; a weak D match, TRBD1 (5 bases). CDR1 and CDR2 (germline): SQVTM, ANQGSEA. The CDR3 covers 14 residues. V lost 6 bases to trimming and J lost 7 bases, with 21 bases between them. The DNA for the CDR3 is TGCAGCGTAGAATCCGGGACGCATGTGGGTGGCTACACCTTC. It is translated as CSVESGTHVGGYTF.

This clone was picked up one time. The gene calls are TRBV7-9 and TRBJ2-6, with TRBD1 as a possible D gene (6 bases). The CDR3 length is 16 residues. Germline assignment: CDR1 SEHNR and CDR2 FQNEAQ (reference sequence). Trimming removed 5 bases from V and 0 bases from J, with 11 bases in between. CDR3 DNA sequence: TGTGCCAGCAGCCTAACAGGGATCTCTGGGGCCAACGTCCTGACTTTC. It is translated as CASSLTGISGANVLTF. The whole variable domain, remainder taken from reference TRBV7-9 and TRBJ2-6, is DTGVSQNPRHKITKRGQNVTFRCDPISEHNRLYWYRQTLGQGPEFLTYFQNEAQLEKSRLLSDRFSAERPKGSFSTLEIQRTEQGDSAMYLCASSLTGISGANVLTFGAGSRLTVL.

CDR3 DNA sequence: TGTGCCAGCAGCGTAGATTCGGGGGTTTACAATGAGCAGTTCTTC. It translates to CASSVDSGVYNEQFF. The chain employs TRBV9 and TRBJ2-1, with a tentative D call TRBD2 (6 bases). Trimming stripped 0 bases from V and 4 bases from J, with 11 bases between. Looked up from germline, CDR1 is SGDLS and CDR2 is YYNGEE. The CDR3 has 15 residues.

The chain combines TRBV3-1 (or the pseudogene TRBV3-2) with TRBJ2-2, with 11 bases matching TRBD2. The CDR3 is 18 residues long. Trimming removed 3 bases from V and 0 bases from J; junction bases left unmatched: 6. The germline gives CDR1 LGHDT, CDR2 YNNKEL (reference sequence). The CDR3 spells CASSQGLAGGTNTGELFF. CDR3 DNA sequence: TGTGCCAGCAGCCAGGGGCTAGCGGGGGGTACGAACACCGGGGAGCTGTTTTTT.

The chain uses TRBV7-9 and TRBJ1-5; D is ambiguous. Between the trimmed V and J ends, which lost 5 bases and 6 bases, there was a span of 11 bases. The CDR3 contains 13 residues. CDR1 SEHNR and CDR2 FQNEAQ come from the germline V gene (reference sequence). The CDR3 spells CASSRREGQPQHF. Written as DNA, the CDR3 is TGTGCCAGCAGCCGAAGGGAGGGTCAGCCCCAGCATTTT.

The rearrangement joins TRBV5-6 to TRBJ1-2; D might be TRBD1 (5 bases). The CDR3 contains 13 residues. The germline V and J ends were trimmed by 4 bases and 4 bases, with 11 bases remaining between them. Germline V gene sequence: CDR1 SGHDT, CDR2 YYEEEE. CDR3 sequence reads: CASSPRAGYGYTF. The DNA of the CDR3 is TGTGCCAGCAGCCCCAGGGCGGGCTATGGCTACACCTTC.

The chain combines TRBV12-3 or TRBV12-4 with TRBJ2-3; D is ambiguous. The V end was cut by 3 bases, the J end by 6 bases, with 4 bases between. This CDR3 contains 11 residues. The CDR3 here is CASSFYDTQYF. CDR3 nucleotide sequence: TGTGCCAGCAGTTTTTATGATACGCAGTATTTT.

V and J are TRBV30 and TRBJ1-1; D is possibly TRBD1 (6 bases). The CDR3 is 14 amino acids. The germline V and J ends were trimmed by 6 bases and 7 bases, with 21 bases remaining between them. CDR1 and CDR2 from the germline V gene are GTSNPN and SVGIG (reference sequence). CDR3 residues: CACPRPGGRVEAFF. CDR3 nucleotide sequence: TGTGCCTGCCCTAGGCCCGGGGGGCGCGTTGAAGCTTTCTTT.

V is TRBV2 and J is TRBJ1-5, with D possibly TRBD1 on 6 matching bases. Trimming cost V 6 bases and J 3 bases, with 15 bases left between them. The CDR3 sequence is 15 residues long. Germline CDR1 is SNHLY and CDR2 is FYNNEI. The CDR3 spells CASRPTGPPNQPQHF. CDR3 DNA: TGTGCCAGCAGGCCAACAGGGCCCCCCAATCAGCCCCAGCATTTT.

V is TRBV15 and J is TRBJ2-7, with D maybe TRBD1 (6 bases). CDR1 and CDR2 from the germline V gene are LNHNV and YYDKDF (reference sequence). V was clipped by 4 bases and J by 0 bases, with 10 bases between them. The CDR3 contains 14 residues. CDR3: CATSNTGSSYEQYF. The CDR3 coding sequence is TGTGCCACCAGCAATACAGGGAGCTCCTACGAGCAGTACTTC.

V usage is TRBV28 and J usage is TRBJ1-1; the D is unclear. The CDR3 length is 11 residues. Looked up from germline, CDR1 is MDHEN and CDR2 is SYDVKM. Trimming cost V 8 bases and J 2 bases, with 6 bases left between them. CDR3 protein: CASYTNTEAFF. In nucleotides, the CDR3 is TGTGCCAGCTACACAAACACTGAAGCTTTCTTT.